This entry is about one TCR beta chain. The authors' processing: Estimated nucleated cell counts came from reference gene primer amplification. TCRdb's copy holds only in-frame clones and misses some; the assay was immunoSEQ multiplex PCR. The V and J calls and clone size are taken from that table; D and trimming were inferred from the DNA. The sample holds 200,000 to 300,000 clones, about 82% seen once. This sample stems from a study of blood T cell repertoires in COVID-19. CDR1 and CDR2 (germline): SGHAT, FQNNGV. CDR3 length: 14 amino acids. Deletions cut 5 bases from V and 7 bases from J, with 17 bases between.

This clonotype was sampled from an older woman with active or convalescent COVID-19. The source material was peripheral blood. The J gene is TRBJ1-2, the V gene TRBV11-2, with D perhaps TRBD1 (6 bases). The CDR3 sequence is CASSSPGGGAGYTF. CDR3 nucleotides: TGTGCCAGCAGCAGTCCGGGAGGGGGGGCTGGCTACACCTTC.